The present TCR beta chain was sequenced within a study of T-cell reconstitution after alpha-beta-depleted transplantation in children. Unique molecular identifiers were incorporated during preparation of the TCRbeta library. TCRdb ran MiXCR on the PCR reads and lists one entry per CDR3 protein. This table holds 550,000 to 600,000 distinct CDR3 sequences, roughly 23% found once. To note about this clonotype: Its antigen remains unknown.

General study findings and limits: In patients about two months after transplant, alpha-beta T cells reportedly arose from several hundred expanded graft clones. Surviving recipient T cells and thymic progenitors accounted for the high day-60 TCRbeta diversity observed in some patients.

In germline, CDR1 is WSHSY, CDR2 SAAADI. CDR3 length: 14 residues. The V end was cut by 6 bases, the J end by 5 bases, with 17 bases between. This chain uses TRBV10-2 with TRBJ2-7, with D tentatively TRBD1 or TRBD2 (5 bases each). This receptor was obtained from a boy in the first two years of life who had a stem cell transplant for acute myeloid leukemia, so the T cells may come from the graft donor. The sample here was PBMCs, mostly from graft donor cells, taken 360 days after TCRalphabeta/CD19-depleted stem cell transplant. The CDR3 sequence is CASRERGDENEQYV. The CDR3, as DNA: TGCGCCAGCAGGGAGAGAGGGGACGAGAACGAGCAGTACGTC.